The 6 T cell receptor beta chains listed next were all sequenced from one sample in a study of post-analysis software for immune sequencing data. Study observations and caveats: Included in a set of five TRBV segments more frequent in patients than controls were TRBV5-6, TRBV5-1 and TRBV20-1.

These receptors' targets are unknown. Prepared TCR beta cDNA libraries contained unique molecular identifiers. Each CDR3 protein gets one entry after TCRdb re-called the PCR reads with MiXCR. The data show about 540,000 distinct CDR3 sequences, 34% seen once. The specimen was blood. These receptors were collected from a girl aged 2-17 years with multiple sclerosis.

This chain joins TRBV6-5 and TRBJ2-5; 9 bases align to TRBD1. Germline trimming cut 2 bases from V and 2 bases from J; bases unmatched to any gene: 6. The CDR3 is 16 residues long. Germline values: CDR1 MNHEY, CDR2 SVGAGI. The CDR3: CASSYPATGGQETQYF. CDR3 coding DNA: TGTGCCAGCAGTTACCCGGCGACAGGGGGTCAAGAGACCCAGTACTTC.

CDR3 sequence: CASSITSGDGYTF. The CDR3 coding sequence is TGTGCCAGCAGCATAACTTCAGGGGATGGCTACACCTTC. The J gene is TRBJ1-2, the V gene TRBV3-1, with D possibly matching TRBD1 (6 bases). Between the trimmed V and J ends, which lost 5 bases and 6 bases, there was a span of 13 bases. The CDR3 runs 13 residues. CDR1 and CDR2 from the germline V gene are LGHDT and YNNKEL (reference sequence).

This clonotype has a handful of counts. The chain couples TRBV20-1 to TRBJ2-4, with 8 positions matching TRBD1. TRBJ2-7 matches the DNA end more closely, so the J call is doubtful. CDR3 size: 15 residues. The germline V gene encodes CDR1 DFQATT and CDR2 SNEGSKA (reference sequence). CDR3 coding DNA: TGCAGTGCTAGAGCGGACAGGGAAGAGACCTACGAGCAGTACTTC. This translates into CSARADREETYEQYF.

This clonotype showed up just a few times. The chain uses TRBV20-1 and TRBJ2-4, with no clear D. The J call may be incorrect, as the DNA end agrees better with TRBJ2-5. In germline, CDR1 is DFQATT, CDR2 SNEGSKA (reference sequence). The CDR3 is 14 amino acids. The CDR3 sequence: CSEELVGIQETQYF. The DNA of the CDR3 is TGCAGTGAAGAGTTAGTGGGGATCCAAGAGACCCAGTACTTC.

In this sample, this clonotype turned up many times. The chain has TRBV20-1 and TRBJ2-3; unclear D gene. CDR3 length: 12 residues. V gave up 0 bases and J gave up 6 bases, with 7 bases separating them. Germline loops: CDR1 DFQATT, CDR2 SNEGSKA (reference sequence). The CDR3 coding sequence is TGCAGTGCTAGAGATCTTGTGGATACGCAGTATTTT. It codes for CSARDLVDTQYF.

The chain is built from TRBV5-5 and TRBJ1-1; D is ambiguous. V was pared by 2 bases and J by 4 bases, with 9 bases between. The CDR3 is made up of 13 amino acids. Germline CDR1 and CDR2: SGHKS and YYEKEE (reference sequence). CDR3 amino acids: CASSFRSGTEAFF. DNA of the CDR3: TGTGCCAGCAGCTTTCGGAGCGGCACTGAAGCTTTCTTT.